This T cell receptor beta chain was obtained from a study of STAT5B mutations in CD4+ large granular lymphocyte leukemia. Repertoires were generated with immunoSEQ multiplex PCR, while TCRdb's copy carries only in-frame clones and drops some. The sample lists tens of thousands of clones; 65% to 85% were seen once. Source material: CD4+ T cells from blood buffy coats. The clonotype was recovered from a human donor in good health.

This CDR3 is CASSFSGSTQGRRNEQFF. CDR3 DNA sequence: TGTGCCAGCAGCTTCAGCGGGAGCACCCAAGGTCGGCGCAATGAGCAGTTCTTC. The V gene is TRBV11-3, the J gene TRBJ2-1; 8 bases match TRBD2. Germline V gene data show CDR1 as SGHNT and CDR2 as YENEEA. V gave up 3 bases and J gave up 6 bases; unmatched junction bases: 16. This CDR3 has 18 amino acids.